Below, 27 T cell receptor beta chains from the same sample are listed, as sequenced in a study of vaccination and CD4 T cells after COVID-19. Sequenced with the Oncomine TCR Beta short-read assay was DNA taken from cultured CD4+ T cells. TCRdb reanalysed the PCR reads using MiXCR and keeps one entry per CDR3 protein. This sample has some 15,000 distinct CDR3 sequences, with approximately 52% found just once. Antigens of these TCRs are unknown. The treatment was: approximately nine-day PBMC culture with coronavirus spike peptide pools or control peptides (ViraFEST assay). Sample: CD4+ T cells from blood, cultured in vitro. These receptors were taken from a human donor who had recovered from COVID-19.

V is TRBV16 and J is TRBJ2-3; 8 bases match TRBD1. This CDR3 spans 15 amino acids. CDR1 and CDR2 from the germline V gene are KGHSY and FQNENV. V was pared by 0 bases and J by 3 bases, with 2 bases of the junction left unmatched. The CDR3 is CASSQSGTGTDTQYF. The CDR3 nucleotides read TGTGCCAGCAGCCAATCGGGGACAGGAACAGATACGCAGTATTTT.

The chain is built from TRBV19 and TRBJ1-2, with TRBD1 as a possible D gene (6 bases). Germline CDR1 and CDR2: LNHDA and SQIVND (reference sequence). Trimming removed 5 bases at V and 0 bases at J, with 10 bases between. The CDR3 contains 14 residues. The CDR3 sequence: CASSEGHANYGYTF. CDR3 coding DNA: TGTGCCAGTAGTGAGGGACACGCTAACTATGGCTACACCTTC.

Here the CDR3 DNA reads TGTGCCTGGAGTCCCAGGGACACCATATATTTT. This encodes CAWSPRDTIYF. This chain links TRBV30 with TRBJ1-3, with a weak D call TRBD1 (5 bases). V dropped 2 bases and J dropped 8 bases, with 7 bases sitting between them. Germline V gene data show CDR1 as GTSNPN and CDR2 as SVGIG (reference sequence). The length of the CDR3 is 11 residues.

V gene TRBV20-1 combines with J gene TRBJ2-2; unclear D gene. The length of the CDR3 is 15 residues. CDR1 and CDR2 (germline): DFQATT, SNEGSKA (reference sequence). Deletions cut 2 bases from V and 1 base from J, with 11 bases between. The CDR3 loop is CSARPATLNTGELFF. The CDR3, as DNA: TGCAGTGCTAGACCTGCGACCCTGAACACCGGGGAGCTGTTTTTT.

The sample holds a few counts of this clonotype. The V gene is TRBV10-3, the J gene TRBJ1-2; perhaps TRBD1 as D (6 bases). Trimming pared 0 bases from V and 6 bases from J, leaving 14 bases between. This CDR3 comprises 15 residues. CDR1 is ENHRY, CDR2 SYGVKD, per germline. This CDR3 reads CAISESGDNINGYTF. The CDR3 nucleotides are TGTGCCATCAGTGAGTCGGGGGACAACATTAATGGCTACACCTTC.

This chain uses TRBV7-2 with TRBJ1-1; 7 bases are shared with TRBD1. This CDR3 is built from 14 residues. CDR1 SGHTA and CDR2 FQGNSA come from the germline V gene. V shed 2 bases and J 2 bases; nucleotides not matched to a gene: 2. The CDR3 protein is CASSLPGGNTEAFF. The CDR3 region has the DNA TGTGCCAGCAGCTTACCAGGGGGTAACACTGAAGCTTTCTTT.

This chain links TRBV10-3 with TRBJ1-1; no reliable D call. Germline assignment: CDR1 ENHRY and CDR2 SYGVKD. Trimming shortened V by 0 bases and J by 1 base, and 12 bases separated the two germline ends. This CDR3 has 16 amino acids. CDR3 sequence: CAISESERRGNTEAFF. CDR3 in DNA: TGTGCCATCAGTGAGTCGGAAAGGCGGGGGAACACTGAAGCTTTCTTT.

Comments on this clonotype: One junction end does not reproduce the germline sequence, and a read error may be involved. V is TRBV11-3 and J is TRBJ2-2; possible D gene TRBD1, 5 bases. The CDR3 has 15 amino acids. Germline loops: CDR1 SGHNT, CDR2 YENEEA. As DNA, the CDR3 is TGTGCCAGCAGCCTAGACAGCCGGAACACCGGGGAGCTGTTTTTT. Translation: CASSLDSRNTGELFF.

The V gene is TRBV20-1, the J gene TRBJ1-2; D may be TRBD1 (5 bases). V lost 5 bases to trimming and J lost 4 bases, with 8 bases between them. From germline, CDR1 is DFQATT and CDR2 SNEGSKA (reference sequence). CDR3 length: 11 amino acids. The CDR3 reads CSAQGSYGYTF. The CDR3 DNA follows: TGCAGTGCTCAGGGTAGCTATGGCTACACCTTC.

The chain carries TRBV6-5 and TRBJ1-1; weak D call: TRBD1 (6 bases). In germline, CDR1 is MNHEY, CDR2 SVGAGI. This CDR3 region has 15 residues. V shed 4 bases and J shed 1 base, with 13 bases lying between them. CDR3 protein: CASSLPGHPNTEAFF. In DNA form, the CDR3 reads TGTGCCAGCAGTTTACCGGGACATCCGAACACTGAAGCTTTCTTT.

V is TRBV10-3 and J is TRBJ2-2; 12 bases agree with TRBD2. Trimming took 6 bases from V and 5 from J; bases not matched to a gene: 7. Germline CDR1 ENHRY, CDR2 SYGVKD. The CDR3 has 16 amino acids. The CDR3 DNA follows: TGTGCCATCAGGAGACTAGCGGGAGAGGATACCGGGGAGCTGTTTTTT. Its translation is CAIRRLAGEDTGELFF.

This CDR3 is CASSDRGNTEAFF. CDR3 bases: TGCGCCAGCAGTGATAGGGGGAACACTGAAGCTTTCTTT. The rearrangement joins TRBV10-2 to TRBJ1-1, with D maybe TRBD1 (5 bases). Germline V gene sequence: CDR1 WSHSY, CDR2 SAAADI. CDR3 length: 13 amino acids. V lost 3 bases and J lost 1, with 6 bases in between.

V usage is TRBV15 and J usage is TRBJ2-2; 8 bases line up with TRBD2. CDR1 and CDR2 from the germline V gene are LNHNV and YYDKDF (reference sequence). This CDR3 region has 14 residues. Trimming at V came to 1 base and at J to 6 bases, leaving 1 base not matched to a gene. CDR3 amino acids: CATSRAGGSGELFF. The CDR3 DNA reads as TGTGCCACCAGCAGAGCGGGGGGGTCCGGGGAGCTGTTTTTT.

This chain uses TRBV19 with TRBJ1-5; 9 bases agree with TRBD1. J was trimmed by 7 bases and V by 3 bases; bases with no gene match: 7. The V gene's germline CDR1 is LNHDA and CDR2 SQIVND (reference sequence). The CDR3 has 15 amino acids. The CDR3, as DNA: TGTGCCAGTAGTATGGGACAGGGCTTCTGGCAGCCCCAGCATTTT. Translating it yields CASSMGQGFWQPQHF. The full variable domain, in which reference TRBV19 and TRBJ1-5 provide the parts outside the CDR3, is DGGITQSPKYLFRKEGQNVTLSCEQNLNHDAMYWYRQDPGQGLRLIYYSQIVNDFQKGDIAEGYSVSREKKESFPLTVTSAQKNPTAFYLCASSMGQGFWQPQHFGDGTRLSIL.

This clonotype turned up a few times. This rearrangement joins TRBV19 to TRBJ2-7, with 7 positions matching TRBD1. J gave up 2 bases and V 5 bases, and 27 bases lay outside the gene matches. There are 21 residues in the CDR3. Germline V CDR1 and CDR2: LNHDA, SQIVND (reference sequence). Here the CDR3 DNA reads TGTGCCAGTAGTCCACCCCCACGATCAGGGGTAGGGGGCGACAGCACCTACGAGCAGTACTTC. It codes for CASSPPPRSGVGGDSTYEQYF.

V and J are TRBV29-1 and TRBJ1-2; 7 nucleotides match TRBD1. The V gene's germline CDR1 is SQVTM and CDR2 ANQGSEA. Trimming at V came to 6 bases and at J to 6 bases, leaving 4 bases not matched to a gene. CDR3 size: 11 residues. Here the CDR3 reads CSVQGYDGYTF. The DNA of the CDR3 is TGCAGCGTACAGGGGTATGATGGCTACACCTTC.

The V gene is TRBV20-1, the J gene TRBJ2-7; 7 bases map to TRBD1. Trimming removed 5 bases from V and 1 base from J; junction bases left unmatched: 8. The length of the CDR3 is 14 residues. Germline CDR1 is DFQATT and CDR2 is SNEGSKA (reference sequence). The CDR3 DNA reads as TGCAGTGCTCTAATTCCGGGACAGTCCTACGAGCAGTACTTC. Translated, it gives CSALIPGQSYEQYF.

This clonotype was counted between two and nine times. V is TRBV5-1 and J is TRBJ2-3; 8 bases are shared with TRBD2. This CDR3 has 16 amino acids. The J segment lost 4 bases and the V segment lost 4 bases, leaving 11 bases of the junction unmatched. Germline CDR1 reads SGHRS; CDR2 reads YFSETQ. CDR3 nucleotide sequence: TGCGCCAGCAGCCGCCTGGTGGCGGGAGGAGCAGATACGCAGTATTTT. Amino acid sequence: CASSRLVAGGADTQYF.

V and J are TRBV4-1 and TRBJ2-3; 8 bases match TRBD2. The V gene's germline CDR1 is MGHRA and CDR2 YSYEKL. The CDR3 runs 14 residues. V gave up 7 bases and J gave up 0 bases; unmatched junction bases: 3. CDR3 amino acids: CASKAGVSTDTQYF. CDR3 bases: TGCGCCAGCAAAGCGGGGGTAAGCACAGATACGCAGTATTTT.

This chain uses TRBV10-3 with TRBJ2-7; 9 bases are shared with TRBD1. The ends lost 4 bases at V and 1 base at J; junction bases unmatched: 2. CDR3 length equals 14 residues. Germline CDR1 reads ENHRY; CDR2 reads SYGVKD. CDR3 region: CAISVGTGSYEQYF. The CDR3 DNA is TGTGCCATCAGTGTTGGGACAGGGTCCTACGAGCAGTACTTC.

The chain combines TRBV27 with TRBJ2-7; 11 nucleotides align to TRBD2. J lost 12 bases, V lost 5 bases, and 6 bases had no gene match. CDR1 is MNHEY and CDR2 is SMNVEV in the germline V gene (reference sequence). The CDR3 spans 12 residues. The CDR3 nucleotides read TGTGCCAGCAGTACCTGGACTAGCGGGTTGTACTTC. Amino acid sequence: CASSTWTSGLYF.

The rearrangement links TRBV7-2 to TRBJ1-6; D possibly corresponds to TRBD1 (6 bases). The CDR3 totals 14 residues. Germline CDR1 reads SGHTA; CDR2 reads FQGNSA. V was clipped by 4 bases and J by 10 bases, with 14 bases between them. CDR3 in DNA: TGTGCCAGCAGCTCCCAACAGGGCTCCTCACCCCTCCACTTT. This gives the protein CASSSQQGSSPLHF.

The V call is TRBV11-2, the J call TRBJ2-7, with TRBD2 identical over 10 bases. Germline V gene lookup returns CDR1 SGHAT and CDR2 FQNNGV. Losses at the gene ends were 2 bases for V and 2 bases for J; bases not matched to a gene: 3. The CDR3 totals 15 residues. Here the CDR3 reads CASSLLAGDTYEQYF. In DNA, the CDR3 is TGTGCCAGCAGCTTACTAGCGGGAGATACCTACGAGCAGTACTTC. The variable domain in full, completed from reference TRBV11-2 and TRBJ2-7, reads EAGVAQSPRYKIIEKRQSVAFWCNPISGHATLYWYQQILGQGPKLLIQFQNNGVVDDSQLPKDRFSAERLKGVDSTLKIQPAKLEDSAVYLCASSLLAGDTYEQYFGPGTRLTVT.

The chain couples TRBV5-1 to TRBJ1-2, with D possibly being TRBD1 (6 bases). The germline V and J ends were trimmed by 4 bases and 0 bases, with 13 bases remaining between them. Looked up from germline, CDR1 is SGHRS and CDR2 is YFSETQ. The length of the CDR3 is 15 residues. This CDR3 reads CASSPGQLANYGYTF. The CDR3 DNA follows: TGCGCCAGCAGCCCCGGACAGCTAGCTAACTATGGCTACACCTTC.

J is TRBJ2-5 and V is TRBV7-3; D uncertain. CDR3 length: 13 residues. Trimming pared 5 bases from V and 2 bases from J, leaving 9 bases between. CDR1 and CDR2 (germline): SGHTA, FQGTGA. The DNA of the CDR3 is TGTGCCAGCAGCCTAGACACACAAGAGACCCAGTACTTC. Translation: CASSLDTQETQYF. The whole variable domain, remainder taken from reference TRBV7-3 and TRBJ2-5, is GAGVSQTPSNKVTEKGKYVELRCDPISGHTALYWYRQSLGQGPEFLIYFQGTGAADDSGLPNDRFFAVRPEGSVSTLKIQRTERGDSAVYLCASSLDTQETQYFGPGTRLLVL.

A few counts support this clonotype. The chain combines TRBV7-2 with TRBJ1-1; perhaps TRBD1 as D (5 bases). Trimming left V 5 bases short and J 1 base short, with 11 bases between. CDR1 and CDR2 (germline): SGHTA, FQGNSA. This CDR3 has 14 residues. The CDR3 DNA is TGTGCCAGCAGCCCAATAACAGGGAACACTGAAGCTTTCTTT. Translation gives CASSPITGNTEAFF.

This clonotype was seen only a few times. The chain has TRBV7-9 and TRBJ2-3; 7 nucleotides align to TRBD2. Germline V gives CDR1 SEHNR, CDR2 FQNEAQ (reference sequence). V dropped 6 bases and J dropped 2; count of bases not matched to a gene: 11. This CDR3 spans 16 amino acids. The CDR3 DNA follows: TGTGCCAGCAGTACTAGCATTTGGGACTACACAGATACGCAGTATTTT. It specifies CASSTSIWDYTDTQYF.